This T cell receptor beta chain comes out of a study of post-analysis software for immune sequencing data. Looking at the study overall: Some patients lacked subtype; others had relapsing-remitting, secondary progressive or progressive-relapsing disease. The study, taken as a whole, reports: Significantly lower normalized Chao1 diversity was seen in multiple sclerosis patients than in controls. Samples prepared in the same batch strongly co-clustered by F measure. Controls showed lower frequencies than patients for five TRBV segments, and TRBV5-6, TRBV5-1 and TRBV20-1 were among these.

Germline trimming cut 5 bases from V and 2 bases from J; bases unmatched to any gene: 9. The CDR3 has 16 amino acids. This clonotype has a count of ten or more. Its antigen is undetermined. Incorporated into the TCR beta cDNA libraries were unique molecular identifiers, which served to reduce PCR and sequencing biases. The authors obtained 400,000 to 600,000 cDNA molecules from approximately 1 to 10 million T cells. TCRdb redid the calling of the PCR reads with MiXCR, one entry per CDR3 protein. The sample holds 150,000 to 200,000 distinct CDR3 sequences, approximately 30% seen once. The sequence came from a girl aged 10-17 years with multiple sclerosis. Sequences were obtained from blood. The genes are TRBV12-3 or TRBV12-4 and TRBJ2-7; TRBD2 matches 10 bases. This CDR3 is CASSQAGGPFAYEQYF. For the CDR3, the DNA is TGTGCCAGCAGTCAAGCGGGAGGGCCTTTCGCCTACGAGCAGTACTTC.